Below are 18 T cell receptor beta chains sequenced from a single sample in a study of PD-1 blockade in classical Hodgkin lymphoma (TCRdb year 2020). Interpreted using the paper, the time point label stands for: cycle 4 day 1 (C4D1), after 5 to 7 weeks of nivolumab. Every trial patient had relapsed after autologous stem cell transplantation, and cohorts A, B and C differed in prior brentuximab vedotin exposure. The library was produced with the immunoSEQ multiplex PCR assay. Sourced from immuneACCESS, this table was stored by TCRdb with only in-frame sequences that have V and J called. A share of the clones is absent; for the studies checked, an unresolved V gene accounts for under half, and the remainder has no known explanation. A total of about 31,000 clones appear in this sample, around 85% of them only once. The top ten clonotypes cover 17% of the sample. The sample consisted of peripheral blood mononuclear cells (PBMCs), taken before the fourth cycle of nivolumab. The receptor set was obtained from a human donor with classical Hodgkin lymphoma.

The J gene is TRBJ2-1, the V gene TRBV2; TRBD2 matches at 8 bases. The CDR3 covers 15 residues. Per the germline V gene, CDR1 is SNHLY and CDR2 is FYNNEI. J lost 7 bases, V lost 4 bases, and 9 bases had no gene match. The CDR3 DNA reads TGTGCCAGCAGTGTTGCCAGCGGGAGAGGGAATGAGCAGTTCTTC. Translating gives CASSVASGRGNEQFF.

The V call is TRBV7-2, the J call TRBJ1-2, with 7 bases that match TRBD1. Germline trimming cut 5 bases from V and 0 bases from J; bases unmatched to any gene: 3. In germline, CDR1 is SGHTA, CDR2 FQGNSA. The CDR3 runs 14 residues. The DNA for the CDR3 is TGTGCCAGCAGCCCGGGACAGACTAACTATGGCTACACCTTC. Protein: CASSPGQTNYGYTF.

The chain links TRBV11-2 to TRBJ1-3; no clear D. There are 17 residues in the CDR3. V was pared by 5 bases and J by 2 bases, with 19 bases between. Germline-derived CDR1 and CDR2 are SGHAT and FQNNGV. The CDR3 DNA reads as TGTGCCAGCAGCCCGGGGAGATCCCCCCAGGCTGGAAACACCATATATTTT. Protein sequence: CASSPGRSPQAGNTIYF.

This clone was observed a few times. J is TRBJ1-2 and V is TRBV4-3; perhaps TRBD1 as D (5 bases). The CDR3 totals 13 residues. Trimming took off 0 bases at V and 10 bases at J, with 12 bases between the two ends. Per the germline V gene, CDR1 is LGHNA and CDR2 is YSLEER. This CDR3 reads CASSQDLSGTYTF. CDR3 sequence (DNA): TGCGCCAGCAGCCAAGATCTGTCGGGGACCTACACCTTC.

This CDR3 reads CASSLALVVSGVEQFF. In DNA, the CDR3 is TGTGCCAGCAGCTTAGCCCTAGTTGTTTCCGGGGTTGAGCAGTTCTTC. V and J are TRBV7-2 and TRBJ2-1; maybe TRBD2 (5 bases). V lost 0 bases and J lost 9, with 18 bases in between. The CDR3 is 16 amino acids. Germline V gene lookup returns CDR1 SGHTA and CDR2 FQGNSA.

The genes are TRBV29-1 and TRBJ2-7; 10 positions match TRBD1. V was clipped by 5 bases and J by 4 bases; unmatched bases: 5. Germline assignment: CDR1 SQVTM and CDR2 ANQGSEA. The CDR3 contains 13 residues. The CDR3 protein is CSVTDRGPYEQYF. The CDR3 region has the DNA TGCAGCGTTACAGACAGGGGGCCTTACGAGCAGTACTTC.

The chain links TRBV4-3 to TRBJ2-4, with D perhaps matching TRBD2 (5 bases). The length of the CDR3 is 17 residues. The germline CDR1 and CDR2 sequences are LGHNA and YSLEER. Trimming took 1 base from V and 0 from J, leaving 13 bases between them. CDR3 in amino acids: CASSQASAGVAKNIQYF. In DNA, the CDR3 is TGCGCCAGCAGCCAAGCTTCGGCCGGGGTAGCCAAAAACATTCAGTACTTC.

The rearrangement links TRBV19 to TRBJ1-2, with 10 bases fitting TRBD1. V lost 5 bases and J lost 2; bases outside the gene matches: 5. This CDR3 is 15 amino acids long. Germline-derived CDR1 and CDR2 are LNHDA and SQIVND (reference sequence). CDR3 loop: CASSPGQGRNYGYTF. CDR3 sequence (DNA): TGTGCCAGTAGTCCGGGACAGGGGAGAAACTATGGCTACACCTTC.

The chain has TRBV27 and TRBJ2-7, with a tentative D call TRBD2 (6 bases). The CDR3 runs to 15 residues. V was shortened by 3 bases and J by 2 bases, with 14 bases between the two germline ends. Germline loops: CDR1 MNHEY, CDR2 SMNVEV (reference sequence). The CDR3 nucleotides read TGTGCCAGCAGTTTTGGGGGAGGTCCCACCTACGAGCAGTACTTC. This translates into CASSFGGGPTYEQYF.

V usage is TRBV7-9 and J usage is TRBJ2-5; D not resolved. From germline, CDR1 is SEHNR and CDR2 FQNEAQ (reference sequence). The CDR3 is 13 amino acids. With 5 bases removed from V and 7 bases from J, the gap between germline ends came to 14 bases. As DNA, the CDR3 is TGTGCCAGCAGCCCCCTTAATCGGCGGACCCAGTACTTC. It specifies CASSPLNRRTQYF.

The chain couples TRBV9 to TRBJ1-2; TRBD1 might be the D (6 bases). Trimming shortened V by 0 bases and J by 4 bases, and 16 bases separated the two germline ends. The CDR3 consists of 16 residues. CDR1 SGDLS and CDR2 YYNGEE come from the germline V gene. CDR3 protein: CASSVGPPGAGYGYTF. Written as DNA, the CDR3 is TGTGCCAGCAGCGTAGGGCCCCCGGGGGCGGGCTATGGCTACACCTTC.

This clone occurred a few times. The rearrangement links TRBV4-3 to TRBJ1-1; the match to TRBD1 covers 9 bases. The germline V gene encodes CDR1 LGHNA and CDR2 YSLEER. The CDR3 length is 15 residues. V lost 4 bases to trimming and J lost 0 bases; unmatched junction nucleotides: 3. This CDR3 is CASSLGQGLNTEAFF. CDR3 nucleotides: TGCGCCAGCAGCCTGGGACAGGGCCTGAACACTGAAGCTTTCTTT.

This clone was detected only a few times. The chain is built from TRBV28 and TRBJ2-4, with 7 positions matching TRBD2. CDR3 length equals 14 residues. Unmatched junction bases numbered 2, after V lost 6 bases and J lost 0 bases. Germline CDR1 MDHEN, CDR2 SYDVKM. CDR3 region: CASRLALAKNIQYF. The CDR3 DNA reads as TGTGCCAGCAGACTAGCGTTAGCCAAAAACATTCAGTACTTC.

The V and J genes are TRBV11-2 and TRBJ1-4; D unresolved. The CDR3 totals 14 residues. CDR1 is SGHAT, CDR2 FQNNGV, per germline. V lost 1 base and J lost 1, with 4 bases in between. The chain's CDR3 is CASSLGGTNEKLFF. The CDR3 DNA reads TGTGCCAGCAGCTTAGGGGGAACTAATGAAAAACTGTTTTTT.

The rearrangement uses TRBV29-1 and TRBJ1-1; D is possibly TRBD1 (6 bases). Trimming took off 6 bases at V and 0 bases at J, with 20 bases between the two ends. Germline assignment: CDR1 SQVTM and CDR2 ANQGSEA. The CDR3 extends over 16 amino acids. The CDR3 DNA reads as TGCAGCGTAAATGGGGCAGGGGTCGGTTTGAACACTGAAGCTTTCTTT. Protein product: CSVNGAGVGLNTEAFF. The full variable domain, with the rest looked up from reference TRBV29-1 and TRBJ1-1, is SAVISQKPSRDICQRGTSLTIQCQVDSQVTMMFWYRQQPGQSLTLIATANQGSEATYESGFVIDKFPISRPNLTFSTLTVSNMSPEDSSIYLCSVNGAGVGLNTEAFFGQGTRLTVV.

The V gene is TRBV7-9, the J gene TRBJ1-1; no definite D call. Looked up from germline, CDR1 is SEHNR and CDR2 is FQNEAQ (reference sequence). V lost 2 bases and J lost 4, with 11 bases in between. This CDR3 is 14 amino acids long. The CDR3: CASSLPEGRTEAFF. The CDR3 DNA reads as TGTGCCAGCAGCTTACCAGAGGGTCGCACTGAAGCTTTCTTT.

The chain employs TRBV6-5 and TRBJ2-4, with 8 bases lining up with TRBD2. V lost 4 bases and J lost 5; bases outside the gene matches: 10. The CDR3 length is 16 residues. Per the germline V gene, CDR1 is MNHEY and CDR2 is SVGAGI. The CDR3 reads CASSSSGSGPQNIQYF. In nucleotides, the CDR3 is TGTGCCAGCAGTTCGAGCGGGAGTGGGCCCCAAAACATTCAGTACTTC.

The V and J genes are TRBV11-3 and TRBJ1-1, with 8 bases aligning to TRBD1. This CDR3 has 16 residues. The junction had 8 bases not matched to a gene; V was cut back by 5 bases and J by 0 bases. Germline assignment: CDR1 SGHNT and CDR2 YENEEA. CDR3 residues: CASSPHRDRLNTEAFF. CDR3 bases: TGTGCCAGCAGCCCCCACAGGGACAGGCTGAACACTGAAGCTTTCTTT.